This T cell receptor (beta chain) was sequenced for a study of blood T cell repertoires in COVID-19. Study-wide background: T cells, B-cell-depleted T cells, or PBMCs supplied cDNA or gDNA.

Repertoires were generated with immunoSEQ multiplex PCR, while TCRdb's copy carries only in-frame clones and drops some. This table has about 200,000 clones, roughly 85% appearing once. The TCR originated in a woman of 80 years or more with acute or convalescent COVID-19. The sample consisted of peripheral blood.

The CDR3 loop reads CASRKTGWLTEAFF. For the CDR3, the DNA is TGTGCCAGCAGGAAGACAGGGTGGTTAACTGAAGCTTTCTTT. This chain links TRBV27 with TRBJ1-1; 7 nucleotides line up with TRBD1. Trimming took 6 bases from V and 5 from J; bases not matched to a gene: 9. CDR3 length equals 14 residues. CDR1 MNHEY and CDR2 SMNVEV come from the germline V gene (reference sequence).